This record covers a single TCR beta chain. The data were taken from a study of blood T cell repertoires in COVID-19. Study-level background: From the United States, Italy and Spain came samples of acute and convalescent COVID-19. Sources were T cells, B-cell-depleted T cells, or PBMCs; the material itself was cDNA or gDNA.

The germline V and J ends were trimmed by 0 bases and 4 bases, with 21 bases remaining between them. This CDR3 has 18 amino acids. CDR1 is LGHDT and CDR2 is YNNKEL in the germline V gene (reference sequence). Cohorts were determined from participant-reported clinical history. What the recovered Cohort 3 donors had was two negative PCRs, clearance, or symptom resolution. Produced via immunoSEQ multiplex PCR; TCRdb's table is partial and in-frame only. The table has approximately 280,000 clones, roughly 86% seen once. The origin of this receptor is a woman younger than 35 who had recovered from COVID-19. The chain uses TRBV3-1 (or the pseudogene TRBV3-2) and TRBJ1-2, with D perhaps TRBD1 (5 bases). The sample comprised PBMCs or T cells enriched from blood (not recorded which). The chain's CDR3 is CASSQELGQGYGFYGYTF. DNA for the CDR3: TGTGCCAGCAGCCAAGAATTGGGTCAGGGTTACGGGTTCTATGGCTACACCTTC.